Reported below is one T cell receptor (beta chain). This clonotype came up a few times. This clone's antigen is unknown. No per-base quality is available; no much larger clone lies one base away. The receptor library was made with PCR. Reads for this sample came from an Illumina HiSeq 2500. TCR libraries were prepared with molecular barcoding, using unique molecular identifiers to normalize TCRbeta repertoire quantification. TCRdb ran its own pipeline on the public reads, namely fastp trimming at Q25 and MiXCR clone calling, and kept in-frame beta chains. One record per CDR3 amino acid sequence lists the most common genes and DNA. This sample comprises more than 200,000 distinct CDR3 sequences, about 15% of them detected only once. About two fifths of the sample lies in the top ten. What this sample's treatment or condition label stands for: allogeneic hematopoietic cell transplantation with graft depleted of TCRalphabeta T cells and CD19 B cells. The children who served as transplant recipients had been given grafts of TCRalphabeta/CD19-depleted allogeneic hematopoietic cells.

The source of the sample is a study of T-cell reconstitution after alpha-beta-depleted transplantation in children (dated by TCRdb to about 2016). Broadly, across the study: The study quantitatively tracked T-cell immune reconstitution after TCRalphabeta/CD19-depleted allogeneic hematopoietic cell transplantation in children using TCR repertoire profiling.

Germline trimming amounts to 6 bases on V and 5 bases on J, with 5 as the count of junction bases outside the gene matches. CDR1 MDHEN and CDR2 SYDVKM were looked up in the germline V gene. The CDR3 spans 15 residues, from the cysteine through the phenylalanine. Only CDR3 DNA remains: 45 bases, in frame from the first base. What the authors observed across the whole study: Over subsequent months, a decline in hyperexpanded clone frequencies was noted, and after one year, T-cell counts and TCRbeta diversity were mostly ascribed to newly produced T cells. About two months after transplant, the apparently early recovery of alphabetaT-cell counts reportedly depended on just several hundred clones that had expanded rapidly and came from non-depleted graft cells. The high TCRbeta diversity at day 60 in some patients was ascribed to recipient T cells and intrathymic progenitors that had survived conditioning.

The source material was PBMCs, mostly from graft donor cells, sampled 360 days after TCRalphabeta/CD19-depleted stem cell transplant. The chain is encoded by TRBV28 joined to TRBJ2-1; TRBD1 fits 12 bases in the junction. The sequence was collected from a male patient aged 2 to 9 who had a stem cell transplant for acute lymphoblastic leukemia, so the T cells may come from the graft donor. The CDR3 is CASSPGQGAHNEQFF. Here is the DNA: TGTGCCAGCAGCCCGGGACAGGGGGCTCACAATGAGCAGTTCTTC.